This entry lists 21 T cell receptor beta chains sequenced from one sample in a study of long-term antiretroviral therapy in people with HIV. The libraries were made with immunoSEQ v3.0 at survey level. Using immunoSEQ multiplex PCR, the repertoire was profiled, and TCRdb retains in-frame clones only, with some absent. Seen here are about 11,000 clones, around three quarters observed once, and the top ten hold 15% to 20%. The specimen was unsorted PBMCs, collected at the start of antiretroviral therapy, before treatment. All receptors come from a young man with HIV.

This chain links TRBV9 with TRBJ2-7, with D unclear. The length of the CDR3 is 14 residues. Germline values: CDR1 SGDLS, CDR2 YYNGEE. V was trimmed by 0 bases and J by 3 bases, leaving 10 bases between them. This CDR3 reads CASSVGVTDYEQYF. CDR3 nucleotides: TGTGCCAGCAGCGTAGGAGTGACGGACTACGAGCAGTACTTC.

This chain joins TRBV11-2 and TRBJ2-2, with unresolved D. Germline-derived CDR1 and CDR2 are SGHAT and FQNNGV. V shed 3 bases and J shed 1 base, with 6 bases lying between them. This CDR3 region has 14 residues. CDR3 sequence reads: CASSLAMNTGELFF. In DNA form, the CDR3 reads TGTGCCAGCAGCTTGGCTATGAACACCGGGGAGCTGTTTTTT.

This chain uses TRBV14 with TRBJ2-7; 8 bases align to TRBD2. CDR1 and CDR2 (germline): SGHDN, FVKESK. Unmatched junction bases numbered 4, after V lost 2 bases and J lost 4 bases. The CDR3 is 14 amino acids. The CDR3 DNA reads as TGTGCCAGCAGCCAATTTAGCGGGGTTTACGAGCAGTACTTC. Translated, it gives CASSQFSGVYEQYF.

This clone has a handful of counts. V and J are TRBV28 and TRBJ1-3; 8 nucleotides match TRBD1. V dropped 8 bases and J dropped 10; count of bases not matched to a gene: 10. CDR1 is MDHEN and CDR2 is SYDVKM in the germline V gene. The CDR3 is 13 amino acids. The CDR3 is CASCEGDRGTIYF. For the CDR3, the DNA is TGTGCCAGCTGTGAGGGAGACAGGGGTACCATATATTTT.

The chain combines TRBV4-1 with TRBJ2-5; 8 bases are shared with TRBD2. The V gene's germline CDR1 is MGHRA and CDR2 YSYEKL. The CDR3 runs 15 residues. V was clipped by 3 bases and J by 5 bases; unmatched bases: 8. The DNA of the CDR3 is TGCGCCAGCAGCCACGACGGGGGGGGCCGCGAGACCCAGTACTTC. Protein product: CASSHDGGGRETQYF.

The gene calls are TRBV28 and TRBJ2-7, with a weak D call TRBD1 (6 bases). The germline V and J ends were trimmed by 5 bases and 3 bases, with 8 bases remaining between them. Germline assignment: CDR1 MDHEN and CDR2 SYDVKM. The CDR3 loop spans 12 amino acids. CDR3 protein: CASSTGHYEQYF. The CDR3 bases are TGTGCCAGCAGTACGGGACACTACGAGCAGTACTTC.

V is TRBV4-2 and J is TRBJ2-7, with D possibly being TRBD2 (5 bases). V shed 5 bases and J shed 2 bases, with 10 bases lying between them. Per the germline V gene, CDR1 is LGHNA and CDR2 is YNFKEQ. The CDR3 consists of 13 residues. CDR3 protein: CASSSDLAYEQYF. CDR3 DNA: TGTGCCAGCAGCTCGGACTTAGCCTACGAGCAGTACTTC.

The chain employs TRBV30 and TRBJ2-1; D gene uncertain. The ends were cut back, 1 base at V and 2 bases at J, with 9 bases in the middle. Germline V lookup: CDR1 GTSNPN, CDR2 SVGIG (reference sequence). The CDR3 totals 14 residues. CDR3: CAWSEFHTYNEQFF. CDR3 bases: TGTGCCTGGAGTGAGTTTCACACCTACAATGAGCAGTTCTTC. The variable domain in full, with the rest retrieved from reference TRBV30 and TRBJ2-1, is SQTIHQWPATLVQPVGSPLSLECTVEGTSNPNLYWYRQAAGRGLQLLFYSVGIGQISSEVPQNLSASRPQDRQFILSSKKLLLSDSGFYLCAWSEFHTYNEQFFGPGTRLTVL.

The chain links TRBV7-9 to TRBJ2-7, with D perhaps TRBD1 (5 bases). The CDR3 is 15 amino acids. Deletions cut 5 bases from V and 5 bases from J, with 19 bases between. CDR1 is SEHNR and CDR2 is FQNEAQ in the germline V gene (reference sequence). CDR3 sequence: CASSDVSAGYDEQYF. The CDR3 nucleotides are TGTGCCAGCAGCGACGTTTCGGCAGGGTATGACGAGCAGTACTTC.

This rearrangement joins TRBV10-3 to TRBJ1-1; 8 positions match TRBD1. The CDR3 spans 17 residues. CDR1 is ENHRY and CDR2 is SYGVKD in the germline V gene. J lost 3 bases, V lost 3 bases, and 12 bases had no gene match. The CDR3 DNA reads as TGTGCCATCAGTGACTTCGGGACAGGTTATGGGGACACTGAAGCTTTCTTT. Protein: CAISDFGTGYGDTEAFF.

This chain uses TRBV14 with TRBJ2-7; D ambiguous. Trimming stripped 4 bases from V and 3 bases from J, with 4 bases between. In germline, CDR1 is SGHDN, CDR2 FVKESK. This CDR3 has 11 residues. The CDR3 bases are TGTGCCAGCAGCCTCGGCTACGAGCAGTACTTC. This encodes CASSLGYEQYF.

The gene calls are TRBV11-2 and TRBJ2-3; a possible D gene is TRBD1 (6 bases). Germline CDR1 reads SGHAT; CDR2 reads FQNNGV. V was clipped by 2 bases and J by 0 bases, with 9 bases between them. There are 15 residues in the CDR3. CDR3 sequence: CASSLNRASTDTQYF. In nucleotides, the CDR3 is TGTGCCAGCAGCTTAAACAGGGCTAGCACAGATACGCAGTATTTT.

This clone was seen a single time. The chain is built from TRBV6-5 and TRBJ1-1; D gene unclear. Germline loops: CDR1 MNHEY, CDR2 SVGAGI. The ends were cut back, 4 bases at V and 2 bases at J, with 5 bases in the middle. CDR3 length: 12 amino acids. This CDR3 is CASSSTNTEAFF. CDR3 in DNA: TGTGCCAGCAGTTCCACTAACACTGAAGCTTTCTTT.

The rearrangement links TRBV27 to TRBJ2-2; 8 nucleotides agree with TRBD2. The CDR3 has 15 residues. The V segment lost 2 bases and the J segment 6 bases; nucleotides outside the gene matches: 5. The V gene's germline CDR1 is MNHEY and CDR2 SMNVEV (reference sequence). CDR3 nucleotide sequence: TGTGCCAGCAGTTTACCAGCGGGAGTCCCCGGGGAGCTGTTTTTT. This sequence encodes CASSLPAGVPGELFF.

This clone was detected once. The chain combines TRBV5-4 with TRBJ2-1; 9 bases line up with TRBD1. Germline CDR1 reads SGHNT; CDR2 reads YYREEE (reference sequence). V dropped 4 bases and J dropped 10; count of bases not matched to a gene: 9. This CDR3 has 14 residues. The CDR3 DNA reads TGTGCCAGCAGCCAACCGGGACAGGGAATCGAGCAGTTCTTC. It translates to CASSQPGQGIEQFF.

This clone was seen a few times. The J gene is TRBJ2-1, the V gene TRBV9, with TRBD2 matching 8 bases. Germline V lookup: CDR1 SGDLS, CDR2 YYNGEE. J lost 9 bases, V lost 0 bases, and 5 bases had no gene match. The CDR3 has 14 amino acids. CDR3: CASSVDGLAGEQFF. CDR3 bases: TGTGCCAGCAGCGTAGACGGGCTAGCGGGTGAGCAGTTCTTC.

The chain couples TRBV5-1 to TRBJ2-7; D not resolved. CDR1 is SGHRS, CDR2 YFSETQ, per germline. V was cut by 4 bases and J by 5 bases, with 16 bases left in between. This CDR3 spans 14 amino acids. The CDR3 DNA reads as TGCGCCAGCAGCCTGAGCTTGGTTGGGGACGAGCAGTACTTC. This encodes CASSLSLVGDEQYF. The full variable domain, completed using reference TRBV5-1 and TRBJ2-7, is KAGVTQTPRYLIKTRGQQVTLSCSPISGHRSVSWYQQTPGQGLQFLFEYFSETQRNKGNFPGRFSGRQFSNSRSEMNVSTLELGDSALYLCASSLSLVGDEQYFGPGTRLTVT.

V usage is TRBV28 and J usage is TRBJ1-5; D call uncertain. Germline V gene lookup returns CDR1 MDHEN and CDR2 SYDVKM. Deletions cut 3 bases from V and 3 bases from J, with 6 bases between. This CDR3 comprises 13 residues. This CDR3 reads CASSFNTNQPQHF. In nucleotides, the CDR3 is TGTGCCAGCAGTTTCAACACCAATCAGCCCCAGCATTTT.

This clone was seen a few times. The chain carries TRBV19 and TRBJ2-3; D gene unclear. Germline V gives CDR1 LNHDA, CDR2 SQIVND (reference sequence). CDR3 length: 13 amino acids. V was pared by 8 bases and J by 4 bases, with 13 bases between. The CDR3 DNA reads TGTGCCAGTGGCCACTGGGATTCAGATACGCAGTATTTT. This translates into CASGHWDSDTQYF.

This clone was seen a single time. The rearrangement uses TRBV7-8 and TRBJ1-1; D is perhaps TRBD1 (6 bases). The V end was cut by 5 bases, the J end by 9 bases, with 19 bases between. The CDR3 is made up of 14 amino acids. Germline CDR1 is SGHVS and CDR2 is FQNEAQ. In DNA form, the CDR3 reads TGTGCCAGCAGCCGACAGGAGGGAGGAAGTCAAGCTTTCTTT. Protein product: CASSRQEGGSQAFF.

This chain joins TRBV6-5 and TRBJ2-7; the match to TRBD1 covers 9 bases. The CDR3 sequence is 14 residues long. CDR1 and CDR2 (germline): MNHEY, SVGAGI. Unmatched junction bases numbered 6, after V lost 5 bases and J lost 4 bases. CDR3 region: CASSPGQGGYEQYF. DNA for the CDR3: TGTGCCAGCAGTCCGGGACAGGGAGGGTACGAGCAGTACTTC.